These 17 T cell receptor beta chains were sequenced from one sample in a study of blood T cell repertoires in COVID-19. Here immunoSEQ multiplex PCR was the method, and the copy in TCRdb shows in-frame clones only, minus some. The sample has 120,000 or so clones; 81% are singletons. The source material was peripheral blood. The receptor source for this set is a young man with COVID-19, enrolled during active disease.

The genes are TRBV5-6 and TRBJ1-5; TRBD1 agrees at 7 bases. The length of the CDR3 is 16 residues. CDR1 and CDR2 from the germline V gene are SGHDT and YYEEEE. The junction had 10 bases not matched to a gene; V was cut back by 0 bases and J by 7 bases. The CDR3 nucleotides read TGTGCCAGCAGCTTGGGGGCCGGGACAGCGAACCAGCCCCAGCATTTT. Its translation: CASSLGAGTANQPQHF.

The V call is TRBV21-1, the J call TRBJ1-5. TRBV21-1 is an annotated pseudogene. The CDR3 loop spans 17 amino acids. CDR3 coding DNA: TGTGCCAGCCGCCAACGACCAGGGACTTATTGCAATCAGCCCCAGCATTTT. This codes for CASRQRPGTYCNQPQHF.

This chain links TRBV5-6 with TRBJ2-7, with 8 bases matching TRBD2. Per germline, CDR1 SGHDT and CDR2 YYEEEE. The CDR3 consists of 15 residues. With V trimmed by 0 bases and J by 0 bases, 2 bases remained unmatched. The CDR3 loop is CASSLGGGISYEQYF. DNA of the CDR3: TGTGCCAGCAGCTTGGGCGGGGGGATCTCCTACGAGCAGTACTTC.

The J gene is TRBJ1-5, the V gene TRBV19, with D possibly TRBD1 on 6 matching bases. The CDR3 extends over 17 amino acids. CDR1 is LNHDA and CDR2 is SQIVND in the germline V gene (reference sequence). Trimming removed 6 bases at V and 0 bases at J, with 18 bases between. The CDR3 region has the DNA TGTGCCAGTAGGATAACCTCCCGACAGGATAGCAATCAGCCCCAGCATTTT. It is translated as CASRITSRQDSNQPQHF.

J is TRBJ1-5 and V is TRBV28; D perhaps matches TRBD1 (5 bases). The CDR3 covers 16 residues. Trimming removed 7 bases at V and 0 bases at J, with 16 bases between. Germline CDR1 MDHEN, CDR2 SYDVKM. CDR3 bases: TGTGCCAGCAAAACATTCCGGGGGTATAGCAATCAGCCCCAGCATTTT. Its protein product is CASKTFRGYSNQPQHF. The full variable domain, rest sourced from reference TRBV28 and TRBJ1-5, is DVKVTQSSRYLVKRTGEKVFLECVQDMDHENMFWYRQDPGLGLRLIYFSYDVKMKEKGDIPEGYSVSREKKERFSLILESASTNQTSMYLCASKTFRGYSNQPQHFGDGTRLSIL.

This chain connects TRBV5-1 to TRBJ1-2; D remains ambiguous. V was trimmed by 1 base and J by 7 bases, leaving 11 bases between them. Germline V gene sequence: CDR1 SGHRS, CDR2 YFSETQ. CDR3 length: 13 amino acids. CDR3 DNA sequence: TGCGCCAGCAGCTTGACCCCGAGCGGTGGCTACACCTTC. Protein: CASSLTPSGGYTF.

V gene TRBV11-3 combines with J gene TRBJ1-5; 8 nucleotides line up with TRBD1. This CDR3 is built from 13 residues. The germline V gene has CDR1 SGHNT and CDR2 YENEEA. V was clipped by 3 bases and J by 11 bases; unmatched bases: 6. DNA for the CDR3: TGTGCCAGCAGCTTTGGACAGGGCAGGTCCCAGCATTTT. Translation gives CASSFGQGRSQHF. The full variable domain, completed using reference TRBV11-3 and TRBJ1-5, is EAGVVQSPRYKIIEKKQPVAFWCNPISGHNTLYWYLQNLGQGPELLIRYENEEAVDDSQLPKDRFSAERLKGVDSTLKIQPAELGDSAVYLCASSFGQGRSQHFGDGTRLSIL.

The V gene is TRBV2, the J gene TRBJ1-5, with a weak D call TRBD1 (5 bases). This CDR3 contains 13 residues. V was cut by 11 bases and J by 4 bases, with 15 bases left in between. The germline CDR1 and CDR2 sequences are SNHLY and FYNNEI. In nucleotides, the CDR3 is TGTGCCTCCCACCGACAGACTAATCAGCCCCAGCATTTT. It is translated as CASHRQTNQPQHF.

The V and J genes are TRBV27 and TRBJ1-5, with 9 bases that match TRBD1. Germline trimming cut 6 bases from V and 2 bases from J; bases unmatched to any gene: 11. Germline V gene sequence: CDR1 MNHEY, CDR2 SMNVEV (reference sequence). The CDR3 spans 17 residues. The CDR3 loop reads CASSSRPGQGRNQPQHF. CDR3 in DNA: TGTGCCAGCAGCTCCCGACCGGGACAGGGTCGCAATCAGCCCCAGCATTTT.

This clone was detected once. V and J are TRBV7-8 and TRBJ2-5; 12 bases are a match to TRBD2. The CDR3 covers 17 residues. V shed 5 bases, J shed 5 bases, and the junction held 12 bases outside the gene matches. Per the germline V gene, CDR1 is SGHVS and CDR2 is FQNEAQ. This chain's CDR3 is CASSLRTSGDSRETQYF. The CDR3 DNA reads TGTGCCAGCAGCCTACGGACTAGCGGGGACTCAAGGGAGACCCAGTACTTC.

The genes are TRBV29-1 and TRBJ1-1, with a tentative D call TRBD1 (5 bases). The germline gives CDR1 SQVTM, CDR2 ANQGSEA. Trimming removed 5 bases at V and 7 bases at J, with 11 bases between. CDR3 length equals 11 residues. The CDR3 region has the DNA TGCAGCGTTCTTCGGGGGGTTGAAGCTTTCTTT. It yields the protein CSVLRGVEAFF.

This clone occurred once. CDR3 region: CATSAGQGVWGYTF. CDR3 nucleotides: TGTGCCACCAGTGCTGGACAGGGAGTTTGGGGCTACACCTTC. This chain uses TRBV24-1 with TRBJ1-2; 8 bases agree with TRBD1. The CDR3 spans 14 residues. V was pared by 5 bases and J by 8 bases, with 9 bases of the junction left unmatched. Per germline, CDR1 KGHDR and CDR2 SFDVKD.

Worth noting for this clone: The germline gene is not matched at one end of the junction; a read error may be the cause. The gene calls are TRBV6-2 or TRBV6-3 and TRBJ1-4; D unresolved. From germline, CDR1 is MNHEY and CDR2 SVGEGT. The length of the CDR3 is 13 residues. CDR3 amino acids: CTSSYGLGEKLFF. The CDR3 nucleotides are TGTACCAGCAGTTACGGGCTTGGTGAAAAACTGTTTTTT.

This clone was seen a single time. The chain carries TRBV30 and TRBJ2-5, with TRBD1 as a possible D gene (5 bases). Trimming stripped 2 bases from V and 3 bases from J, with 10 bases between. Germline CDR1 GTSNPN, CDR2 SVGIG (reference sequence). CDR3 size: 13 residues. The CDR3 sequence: CAWSRQRKETQYF. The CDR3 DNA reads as TGTGCCTGGAGTAGACAGAGGAAAGAGACCCAGTACTTC. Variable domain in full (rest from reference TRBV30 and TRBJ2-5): SQTIHQWPATLVQPVGSPLSLECTVEGTSNPNLYWYRQAAGRGLQLLFYSVGIGQISSEVPQNLSASRPQDRQFILSSKKLLLSDSGFYLCAWSRQRKETQYFGPGTRLLVL.

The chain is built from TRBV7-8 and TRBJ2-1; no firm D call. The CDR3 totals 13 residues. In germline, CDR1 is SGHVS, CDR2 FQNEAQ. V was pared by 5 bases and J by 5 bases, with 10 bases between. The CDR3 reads CASSPLQNNEQFF. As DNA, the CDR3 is TGTGCCAGCAGCCCCCTTCAGAACAATGAGCAGTTCTTC.

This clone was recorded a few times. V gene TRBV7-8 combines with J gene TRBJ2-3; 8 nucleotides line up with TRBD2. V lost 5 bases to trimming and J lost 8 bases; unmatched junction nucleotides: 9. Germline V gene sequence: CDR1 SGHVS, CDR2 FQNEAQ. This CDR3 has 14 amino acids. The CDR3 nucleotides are TGTGCCAGCAGCGGTAGGACTAGCTTGGTTACGCAGTATTTT. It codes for CASSGRTSLVTQYF.

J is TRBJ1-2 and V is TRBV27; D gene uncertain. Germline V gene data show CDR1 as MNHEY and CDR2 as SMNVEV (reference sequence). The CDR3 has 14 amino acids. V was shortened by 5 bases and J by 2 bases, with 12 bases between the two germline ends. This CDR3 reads CASSPRPRNYGYTF. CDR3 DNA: TGTGCCAGCAGTCCGCGCCCGAGAAACTATGGCTACACCTTC.